This T cell receptor (beta chain) is from a study of technical replicates of blood from a few donors (dated 2017 in TCRdb). The library was produced with the immunoSEQ multiplex PCR assay. What TCRdb holds here is the immuneACCESS table cut down to in-frame rearrangements. Part of the clones is not present; checked against another copy, under half of the missing clones reflect an unresolved V gene, and the others are unexplained. A total of tens of thousands of clones appear in this sample, approximately 94% of them only once. Of the sample, about 0.4% is held by the ten largest clones. As to this clone: Its antigen target is currently unknown. Qualities for individual bases were not recorded, and no much larger clone is one base off.

The CDR3 contains 15 residues, cysteine and phenylalanine counted. The entry retains the CDR3 DNA only, 45 bases that are in frame from base 1. V gives up 2 bases and J gives up 14 bases, and the segment between their germline ends measures 24 bases. The germline V gene yields MDHEN for CDR1 and SYDVKM for CDR2. The chain employs TRBV28 and TRBJ2-5, with a weak D call of TRBD1 (6 bases match). This sequence was found in a human donor in good health. Sequenced: T cells isolated from PBMCs. The DNA sequence is as follows: TGTGCCAGCAGTTTAACAGGGCGGTTTCTAGGCGGGCCCTACTTC. It is translated as CASSLTGRFLGGPYF.